This T cell receptor beta chain was captured by sequencing in a study of blood T cell repertoires in COVID-19. Whole-study context: From T cells, B-cell-depleted T cells, or PBMCs came the material, which was cDNA or gDNA.

The CDR3 sequence is 15 residues long. The V gene's germline CDR1 is SGHTA and CDR2 FQGTGA. The V end was cut by 1 base, the J end by 0 bases, with 7 bases between. Sequencing used immunoSEQ multiplex PCR; TCRdb keeps in-frame clones, though not all of them. The sample contains roughly 100,000 clones, approximately 80% of which appear only once. The receptor was derived from a woman aged 55 to 70 with acute or convalescent COVID-19. The chain employs TRBV7-3 and TRBJ2-1; D might be TRBD2 (6 bases). Sample: peripheral blood. In nucleotides, the CDR3 is TGTGCCAGCAGCTTAATAGCGGACTCCTACAATGAGCAGTTCTTC. This sequence encodes CASSLIADSYNEQFF.